What follows is one T cell receptor beta chain and its context. The sample originates from a study of blood T cell repertoires in COVID-19. As for the study in general: Sites across the United States, Italy and Spain contributed samples from acute and convalescent COVID-19.

Sequenced by immunoSEQ multiplex PCR; TCRdb stores in-frame clones only, minus some. The profile shows about 65,000 clones, about 81% of them singletons. The sample was peripheral blood. The sequence derives from a man aged 80 or over with acute or convalescent COVID-19.

CDR3: CASSLRGQGEQYF. Here the CDR3 DNA reads TGTGCCAGCAGCCTAAGGGGACAGGGGGAGCAGTACTTC. The chain links TRBV3-1 (or the pseudogene TRBV3-2) to TRBJ2-7; 10 bases line up with TRBD1. CDR3 length equals 13 residues. V lost 4 bases, J lost 7 bases, and 4 bases stayed unmatched. The germline V gene encodes CDR1 LGHDT and CDR2 YNNKEL (reference sequence).